Listed below are T cell receptor beta chains from one sample, sequenced in a study of T cells in localized non-small cell lung cancer. Clones were sequenced by immunoSEQ multiplex PCR, and TCRdb holds only the in-frame ones, with some missing. The sample lists around 34,000 clones, 93% occurring once. The source was peripheral blood, collected before any cancer treatment. These receptors were obtained from a female donor over 55 with stage I lung adenocarcinoma. CDR3s include the opening cysteine and the closing phenylalanine or tryptophan. A D gene is named only where the DNA matches it firmly. For some rows the clone size is stated as once, few or many, or as a class when expanded; others skip it.

size: .; D: .; J: TRBJ2-5; V: TRBV19; CDR3: CASSIRTTGLQETQYF; DNA: TGTGCCAGTAGTATCAGGACGACAGGACTACAAGAGACCCAGTACTTC
size: .; D: .; J: TRBJ1-4; V: TRBV14; CDR3: CASSPRVTNEKLFF; DNA: TGTGCCAGCAGCCCCAGGGTCACTAATGAAAAACTGTTTTTT
size: .; D: .; J: TRBJ1-6; V: TRBV28; CDR3: CASIKWTSTRPNSPLHF; DNA: TGTGCCAGCATCAAATGGACATCTACCCGGCCTAATTCACCCCTCCACTTT
size: .; D: TRBD1; J: TRBJ2-4; V: TRBV4-1; CDR3: CASSQGPGTGTNIQYF; DNA: TGCGCCAGCAGCCAAGGCCCCGGGACAGGGACAAACATTCAGTACTTC
size: once; D: .; J: TRBJ2-2; V: TRBV10-3; CDR3: CAIIAGPNTGELFF; DNA: TGTGCCATCATAGCAGGGCCGAACACCGGGGAGCTGTTTTTT
size: .; D: .; J: TRBJ2-1; V: TRBV28; CDR3: CASSLNLEQFF; DNA: TGTGCCAGCAGTTTAAACCTTGAGCAGTTCTTC
size: .; D: TRBD1; J: TRBJ1-1; V: TRBV5-4; CDR3: CASPGGGQGAGGAFF; DNA: TGTGCCAGCCCTGGAGGCGGACAGGGGGCGGGAGGAGCTTTCTTT
size: .; D: TRBD1; J: TRBJ1-2; V: TRBV27; CDR3: CASSNRGLYGYTF; DNA: TGTGCCAGCAGTAACAGGGGGCTTTATGGCTACACCTTC
size: .; D: .; J: TRBJ1-3; V: TRBV27; CDR3: CASSFTLSLGNTIYF; DNA: TGTGCCAGCAGTTTCACACTGTCTCTAGGAAACACCATATATTTT
size: .; D: .; J: TRBJ1-1; V: TRBV7-6; CDR3: CASSSRMNTEAFF; DNA: TGTGCCAGCAGCTCAAGAATGAACACTGAAGCTTTCTTT
size: .; D: .; J: TRBJ1-1; V: TRBV29-1; CDR3: CSVVLRFATEAFF; DNA: TGCAGCGTGGTACTCAGATTTGCTACTGAAGCTTTCTTT
size: .; D: TRBD2; J: TRBJ2-5; V: TRBV7-9; CDR3: CASSPELAGGLETQYF; DNA: TGTGCCAGCAGCCCCGAACTAGCGGGGGGGCTTGAGACCCAGTACTTC
size: .; D: .; J: TRBJ1-2; V: TRBV28; CDR3: CASRRRLGGGYTF; DNA: TGTGCCAGCAGACGACGTCTGGGGGGAGGCTACACCTTC
size: once; D: .; J: TRBJ1-3; V: TRBV28; CDR3: CASSFSGSGNTIYF; DNA: TGTGCCAGCAGTTTTTCCGGCTCTGGAAACACCATATATTTT
size: .; D: TRBD2; J: TRBJ2-1; V: TRBV6-4; CDR3: CASSGGPSGGSEQFF; DNA: TGTGCCAGCAGTGGTGGGCCTAGCGGGGGTTCTGAGCAGTTCTTC
size: .; D: .; J: TRBJ1-1; V: TRBV4-1; CDR3: CASSQVGQASNTEAFF; DNA: TGCGCCAGCAGCCAAGTGGGGCAGGCCTCTAACACTGAAGCTTTCTTT
size: .; D: .; J: TRBJ1-1; V: TRBV10-3; CDR3: CAIRRGVYTEAFF; DNA: TGTGCCATCAGGCGCGGGGTGTACACTGAAGCTTTCTTT
size: .; D: .; J: TRBJ1-1; V: TRBV7-3; CDR3: CASSLEMRNTEAFF; DNA: TGTGCCAGCAGCTTAGAGATGCGAAACACTGAAGCTTTCTTT
size: .; D: TRBD1; J: TRBJ1-3; V: TRBV6-1; CDR3: CATSDRAYGNTIYF; DNA: TGTGCCACTTCGGACAGGGCGTATGGAAACACCATATATTTT
size: .; D: .; J: TRBJ1-2; V: TRBV28; CDR3: CASSLGVGGYTF; DNA: TGTGCCAGCAGTTTAGGAGTGGGGGGCTACACCTTC
size: .; D: .; J: TRBJ2-3; V: TRBV29-1; CDR3: CSVVVGLFYTDTQYF; DNA: TGCAGCGTTGTGGTTGGCCTCTTCTACACAGATACGCAGTATTTT
size: .; D: .; J: TRBJ1-1; V: TRBV5-6; CDR3: CASSLGASNTEAFF; DNA: TGTGCCAGCAGCTTGGGGGCCTCGAACACTGAAGCTTTCTTT
size: .; D: TRBD2; J: TRBJ2-1; V: TRBV4-1; CDR3: CASSQDGAGGPYNEQFF; DNA: TGCGCCAGCAGCCAAGATGGGGCGGGGGGCCCCTACAATGAGCAGTTCTTC
size: .; D: .; J: TRBJ1-2; V: TRBV6-5; CDR3: CASRDVSRGYTF; DNA: TGTGCCAGCCGGGACGTCTCGCGCGGCTACACCTTC
size: .; D: TRBD2; J: TRBJ2-2; V: TRBV7-2; CDR3: CASSLGYLGRAGELFF; DNA: TGTGCCAGCAGCTTAGGGTACCTCGGGAGGGCCGGGGAGCTGTTTTTT
size: .; D: .; J: TRBJ1-1; V: TRBV4-3; CDR3: CASSQENRATEAFF; DNA: TGCGCCAGCAGCCAAGAGAACAGGGCGACTGAAGCTTTCTTT
size: .; D: .; J: TRBJ2-1; V: TRBV5-4; CDR3: CASSENRENEQFF; DNA: TGTGCCAGCAGCGAAAACCGGGAAAATGAGCAGTTCTTC
size: .; D: .; J: TRBJ2-3; V: TRBV6-1; CDR3: CASSPRTGTDTQYF; DNA: TGTGCCAGCAGTCCCCGGACAGGCACAGATACGCAGTATTTT
size: .; D: TRBD1; J: TRBJ2-7; V: TRBV28; CDR3: CASSFPRQGDYEQYF; DNA: TGTGCCAGCAGTTTTCCAAGGCAGGGGGATTACGAGCAGTACTTC
size: .; D: .; J: TRBJ1-1; V: TRBV19; CDR3: CASNQDSLGEAFF; DNA: TGTGCCAGTAATCAGGACTCTTTGGGTGAAGCTTTCTTT
size: .; D: TRBD1; J: TRBJ1-4; V: TRBV5-1; CDR3: CASSLAHRGGEKLFF; DNA: TGCGCCAGCAGCTTGGCCCACAGGGGTGGTGAAAAACTATTTTTT
size: .; D: .; J: TRBJ1-1; V: TRBV30; CDR3: CAWQNAAAFF; DNA: TGTGCCTGGCAGAACGCGGCAGCTTTCTTT
size: .; D: .; J: TRBJ2-1; V: TRBV30; CDR3: CAWIRSTGQFF; DNA: TGTGCCTGGATCCGAAGTACAGGGCAGTTCTTC
size: once; D: TRBD1; J: TRBJ1-5; V: TRBV30; CDR3: CAWSSGTGGNQPQHF; DNA: TGTGCCTGGAGTTCCGGGACAGGGGGCAATCAGCCCCAGCATTTT
size: .; D: .; J: TRBJ2-7; V: TRBV5-4; CDR3: CASSLAQGYEQYF; DNA: TGTGCCAGCAGCTTGGCCCAGGGTTACGAGCAGTACTTC
size: .; D: TRBD1; J: TRBJ2-3; V: TRBV28; CDR3: CASSSTGAGIDTQYF; DNA: TGTGCCAGCAGTTCGACAGGGGCGGGAATCGATACGCAGTATTTT
size: .; D: .; J: TRBJ1-3; V: TRBV28; CDR3: CASSTRNRGFIAGNTIYF; DNA: TGTGCCAGCAGTACCCGGAATAGGGGATTCATTGCCGGAAACACCATATATTTT
size: .; D: .; J: TRBJ1-2; V: TRBV6-5; CDR3: CASSYSTGFTFGYTF; DNA: TGCGCCAGCAGTTACTCTACGGGGTTTACTTTTGGCTACACCTTC
size: .; D: .; J: TRBJ2-5; V: TRBV2; CDR3: CASSEREIQETQYF; DNA: TGTGCCAGCAGTGAAAGGGAGATCCAAGAGACCCAGTACTTC
size: .; D: .; J: TRBJ1-2; V: TRBV5-6; CDR3: CASSLVAVSREVDGYTF; DNA: TGTGCCAGCAGCTTGGTGGCTGTGAGCAGGGAGGTGGATGGCTACACCTTC